The present TCR beta chain was sequenced within a study of T-cell memory formation after mild COVID-19. With constant-segment primers, 5'RACE yielded cDNA libraries of TCR alpha and TCR beta that carried sample barcodes and UMIs. From the 5' RACE reads, TCRdb called clonotypes with MiXCR, one entry per CDR3 protein. The sample carries some 120,000 distinct CDR3 sequences, about a sixth recorded once. This clonotype has ten or more counts. Per the germline V gene, CDR1 is MGHRA and CDR2 is YSYEKL. The CDR3 length is 15 residues. The V gene end was trimmed by 4 bases and the J gene end by 1 base; junction bases not matched to a gene: 4.

Sample: PBMCs or a T cell subset sorted from them (not recorded which). This clonotype originated in a man between 18 and 29 years old who had mild COVID-19 (a few samples of this study predate the infection). Cell type and time point are not known. J is TRBJ2-1 and V is TRBV4-1; TRBD2 matches at 7 bases. The CDR3: CASSLPGGSYNEQFF. DNA for the CDR3: TGCGCCAGCAGCCTCCCGGGGGGTTCCTACAATGAGCAGTTCTTC.